This is a list of T cell receptor beta chains from one sample in a study of shared clonotypes between healthy human individuals. Clones were sequenced by immunoSEQ multiplex PCR, and TCRdb holds only the in-frame ones, with some missing. The table records some 300,000 clones, around 70% of them present only once. Sequencing input: memory CD4+ T cells sorted from blood. All receptors come from a man younger than 45 in good health. The conserved cysteine and the conserved F or W are not part of the CDR3 here. A D gene is named only where the DNA matches it firmly.

D: TRBD1
J: TRBJ1-1
V: TRBV19
CDR3: ASSSGTGYTEAF

D: TRBD1
J: TRBJ1-1
V: TRBV6-5
CDR3: ASRRAGGYTEAF

D: .
J: TRBJ2-7
V: TRBV18
CDR3: ASSPTRNGHEQY

D: TRBD2
J: TRBJ2-3
V: TRBV5-6
CDR3: ASSLETSGGTDTQY

D: TRBD1
J: TRBJ2-5
V: TRBV5-1
CDR3: ASSLVTGGAGETQY

D: .
J: TRBJ2-4
V: TRBV19
CDR3: ASSPARRLAQDIQY

D: .
J: TRBJ1-1
V: TRBV28
CDR3: ASSVNRDTEAF

D: .
J: TRBJ1-2
V: TRBV5-5
CDR3: ASSQGRNYGYT

D: TRBD2
J: TRBJ2-3
V: TRBV18
CDR3: ASSRPSGSTDTQY

D: .
J: TRBJ2-7
V: TRBV14
CDR3: ASSQLDRNSYEQY

D: TRBD1
J: TRBJ2-2
V: TRBV15
CDR3: ATSRPSGTGNTGELF

D: .
J: TRBJ2-3
V: TRBV9
CDR3: ASSVSSTDTQY

D: .
J: TRBJ2-7
V: TRBV2
CDR3: ASSYPRGGEQY

D: .
J: TRBJ1-1
V: TRBV14
CDR3: ASSLMSYTEAF

D: .
J: TRBJ2-7
V: TRBV4-3
CDR3: ASSQDRVSSYEQY

D: .
J: TRBJ1-2
V: TRBV5-6
CDR3: ASSLGYGTFGYT

D: .
J: TRBJ2-7
V: TRBV5-4
CDR3: ASSSRSSSYEQY

D: .
J: TRBJ1-2
V: TRBV4-2
CDR3: ASSMDSVTTYGYT

D: TRBD2
J: TRBJ2-5
V: TRBV2
CDR3: ASTRASGMTQETQY

D: TRBD1
J: TRBJ2-5
V: TRBV7-7
CDR3: ASSTDRQETQY